Presented here are 31 T cell receptor beta chains from one specimen sequenced in a study of blood T cell repertoires in COVID-19. Profiling relied on immunoSEQ multiplex PCR, and the TCRdb table lists in-frame clones only, not all of them. The top ten clones hold around 1.5% of a sample with about 230,000 clones, roughly 84% of them seen once. Sequenced material: peripheral blood. The receptors stem from a woman in her forties who had recovered from COVID-19.

V usage is TRBV3-1 (or the pseudogene TRBV3-2) and J usage is TRBJ1-1; TRBD1 agrees at 8 bases. Germline CDR1 LGHDT, CDR2 YNNKEL (reference sequence). Germline trimming cut 5 bases from V and 7 bases from J; bases unmatched to any gene: 6. There are 13 residues in the CDR3. The CDR3 DNA sequence: TGTGCCAGCAGCTACGACAGGGGCGGTGAAGCTTTCTTT. Translated, it gives CASSYDRGGEAFF.

This chain connects TRBV3-1 (or the pseudogene TRBV3-2) to TRBJ1-2; a weak D match, TRBD1 (5 bases). CDR3 length: 14 amino acids. Germline V gives CDR1 LGHDT, CDR2 YNNKEL (reference sequence). The germline V and J ends were trimmed by 4 bases and 7 bases, with 16 bases remaining between them. CDR3 nucleotides: TGTGCCAGCAGCCCCGGAATACAGGTCTCTGGCTACACCTTC. Amino acids: CASSPGIQVSGYTF.

The chain is built from TRBV5-1 and TRBJ1-1, with a weak D call TRBD1 (6 bases). The germline gives CDR1 SGHRS, CDR2 YFSETQ. V was cut by 0 bases and J by 12 bases, with 15 bases left in between. The CDR3 extends over 13 amino acids. CDR3 in amino acids: CASSLGGGSGTFF. In DNA, the CDR3 is TGCGCCAGCAGCTTGGGCGGGGGCTCCGGGACTTTCTTT.

The V gene is TRBV27, the J gene TRBJ2-2; 9 nucleotides align to TRBD2. The CDR3 runs 16 residues. Unmatched junction bases numbered 2, after V lost 2 bases and J lost 1 base. The germline V gene encodes CDR1 MNHEY and CDR2 SMNVEV (reference sequence). The CDR3 nucleotides read TGTGCCAGCAGTTTACGTAGCGGGGGGAACACCGGGGAGCTGTTTTTT. It encodes CASSLRSGGNTGELFF.

This clone has just a few counts. The CDR3 DNA follows: TGTGCCAGCAGCTTAGGAGTAAGCACAGATACGCAGTATTTT. Its translation: CASSLGVSTDTQYF. V gene TRBV7-6 combines with J gene TRBJ2-3; D is unclear. V was pared by 1 base and J by 0 bases, with 5 bases between. The CDR3 consists of 14 residues. Per the germline V gene, CDR1 is SGHVS and CDR2 is FNYEAQ.

V usage is TRBV3-1 (or the pseudogene TRBV3-2) and J usage is TRBJ1-3; tentative D call: TRBD1 (6 bases). The V end lost 5 bases, the J end lost 2 bases, and 22 bases lay between the germline ends. Germline V gene sequence: CDR1 LGHDT, CDR2 YNNKEL (reference sequence). The CDR3 has 18 amino acids. This CDR3 is CASSYSYTGGAPGNTIYF. The CDR3 DNA reads as TGTGCCAGCAGCTACTCTTATACGGGGGGCGCCCCTGGAAACACCATATATTTT.

The rearrangement uses TRBV11-3 and TRBJ1-3, with D hard to call. The CDR3 is 13 residues long. The V end lost 5 bases, the J end lost 4 bases, and 9 bases lay between the germline ends. Germline CDR1 and CDR2: SGHNT and YENEEA. CDR3 protein: CASSPMQGNTIYF. The CDR3 DNA reads as TGTGCCAGCAGCCCAATGCAGGGAAACACCATATATTTT. The full variable domain, in which reference TRBV11-3 and TRBJ1-3 provide the parts outside the CDR3, is EAGVVQSPRYKIIEKKQPVAFWCNPISGHNTLYWYLQNLGQGPELLIRYENEEAVDDSQLPKDRFSAERLKGVDSTLKIQPAELGDSAVYLCASSPMQGNTIYFGEGSWLTVV.

V and J are TRBV9 and TRBJ2-3, with 8 bases fitting TRBD2. There are 15 residues in the CDR3. With 6 bases clipped from V and 2 bases from J, the junction kept 8 bases outside the gene matches. Per germline, CDR1 SGDLS and CDR2 YYNGEE. The CDR3 loop reads CASNTGGDHTDTQYF. CDR3 DNA sequence: TGTGCCAGCAACACGGGAGGGGACCACACAGATACGCAGTATTTT.

This clone was counted between two and nine times. This chain uses TRBV5-1 with TRBJ1-5; D remains unclear. Trimming removed 0 bases at V and 7 bases at J, with 8 bases between. Germline CDR1 is SGHRS and CDR2 is YFSETQ. CDR3 length: 13 amino acids. The CDR3 bases are TGCGCCAGCAGCTTGGGGCAGGCCCAGCCCCAGCATTTT. Translation gives CASSLGQAQPQHF.

The V gene is TRBV19, the J gene TRBJ1-5, with D unclear. CDR1 is LNHDA and CDR2 is SQIVND in the germline V gene (reference sequence). With 6 bases removed from V and 1 base from J, the gap between germline ends came to 4 bases. The CDR3 sequence is 12 residues long. CDR3 nucleotide sequence: TGTGCCAGTAGGGCCAGCAATCAGCCCCAGCATTTT. Its protein product is CASRASNQPQHF.

This sequence joins TRBV7-2 and TRBJ1-3; 7 bases are shared with TRBD1. Germline CDR1 reads SGHTA; CDR2 reads FQGNSA. V lost 5 bases, J lost 4 bases, and 8 bases stayed unmatched. The CDR3 is 15 residues long. The CDR3 DNA is TGTGCCAGCAGCCAACAGGGGACCTCCGGAAACACCATATATTTT. Its translation: CASSQQGTSGNTIYF.

The chain joins TRBV19 to TRBJ1-1; D gene uncertain. The length of the CDR3 is 14 residues. Trimming took 3 bases from V and 4 from J, leaving 12 bases between them. Germline CDR1 is LNHDA and CDR2 is SQIVND (reference sequence). CDR3 in amino acids: CASSIGGPGTEAFF. CDR3 bases: TGTGCCAGTAGTATTGGAGGGCCTGGCACTGAAGCTTTCTTT.

The rearrangement links TRBV6-4 to TRBJ2-2, with TRBD2 matching over 8 bases. The germline V gene has CDR1 MRHNA and CDR2 SNTAGT. The CDR3 extends over 16 amino acids. Losses at the gene ends were 2 bases for V and 2 bases for J; bases not matched to a gene: 4. The CDR3 reads CASSDGVAGNTGELFF. The DNA of the CDR3 is TGTGCCAGCAGTGACGGAGTAGCGGGAAACACCGGGGAGCTGTTTTTT.

The chain links TRBV4-1 to TRBJ2-2; 10 bases map to TRBD2. The CDR3 covers 16 residues. Trimming cost V 1 base and J 6 bases; bases outside gene matches: 5. CDR1 is MGHRA and CDR2 is YSYEKL in the germline V gene. CDR3 region: CASSQAHSGGSGELFF. The CDR3 DNA is TGCGCCAGCAGCCAAGCACATAGCGGGGGGTCCGGGGAGCTGTTTTTT.

The chain couples TRBV6-5 to TRBJ2-5; TRBD2 matches at 7 bases. Germline CDR1 MNHEY, CDR2 SVGAGI. V was pared by 6 bases and J by 5 bases, with 12 bases of the junction left unmatched. The CDR3 loop spans 15 amino acids. Written as DNA, the CDR3 is TGTGCCAGCAGGCTATACCGGACTAGGGTCGAGACCCAGTACTTC. Translation gives CASRLYRTRVETQYF.

The table lists this clone with a count of one. The V call is TRBV3-1 (or the pseudogene TRBV3-2), the J call TRBJ1-3; 8 bases align to TRBD1. The CDR3 totals 18 residues. Germline V gene sequence: CDR1 LGHDT, CDR2 YNNKEL (reference sequence). J was trimmed by 1 base and V by 5 bases; bases with no gene match: 13. The CDR3 DNA reads TGTGCCAGCAGCACACGACAGGGGCTCGGTTTTTCTGGAAACACCATATATTTT. Its translation is CASSTRQGLGFSGNTIYF.

This clone was detected only a few times. The CDR3 DNA reads TGTGCCAGCAGGCTCAGGGGTTCCATGAACACTGAAGCTTTCTTT. Protein: CASRLRGSMNTEAFF. This chain joins TRBV2 and TRBJ1-1; D is perhaps TRBD1 (6 bases). This CDR3 has 15 residues. The V and J ends lost 6 bases and 0 bases respectively, with 14 bases between them. Germline V CDR1 and CDR2: SNHLY, FYNNEI.

The V call is TRBV5-6, the J call TRBJ1-5, with 7 bases fitting TRBD1. CDR1 is SGHDT and CDR2 is YYEEEE in the germline V gene. The CDR3 contains 16 residues. V lost 3 bases to trimming and J lost 1 base; unmatched junction nucleotides: 7. The CDR3: CASSSYRGSSNQPQHF. The CDR3, as DNA: TGTGCCAGCAGCTCGTACAGGGGAAGCAGCAATCAGCCCCAGCATTTT.

The rearrangement joins TRBV12-3 or TRBV12-4 to TRBJ2-7; D is possibly TRBD2 (5 bases). V was pared by 3 bases and J by 4 bases, with 10 bases between. The CDR3 consists of 13 residues. The CDR3 region is CASSFGLVYEQYF. The DNA of the CDR3 is TGTGCCAGCAGTTTTGGACTTGTATACGAGCAGTACTTC.

CDR3 in amino acids: CASSQVRGRADTQYF. The CDR3 nucleotides read TGTGCCAGCAGCCAAGTAAGAGGGCGGGCAGATACGCAGTATTTT. This chain connects TRBV3-1 (or the pseudogene TRBV3-2) to TRBJ2-3; maybe TRBD2 (5 bases). The CDR3 sequence is 15 residues long. Looked up from germline, CDR1 is LGHDT and CDR2 is YNNKEL (reference sequence). V was pared by 1 base and J by 4 bases, with 12 bases between.

The chain employs TRBV5-6 and TRBJ2-3, with 8 bases that match TRBD2. V lost 0 bases and J lost 7; bases outside the gene matches: 7. This CDR3 contains 15 residues. The V gene's germline CDR1 is SGHDT and CDR2 YYEEEE. CDR3 in amino acids: CASSLAAGGGNTQYF. The DNA for the CDR3 is TGTGCCAGCAGCTTGGCTGCGGGGGGCGGGAATACGCAGTATTTT.

The rearrangement joins TRBV11-3 to TRBJ1-1; the match to TRBD1 covers 11 bases. There are 17 residues in the CDR3. Losses at the gene ends were 5 bases for V and 6 bases for J; bases not matched to a gene: 14. Germline CDR1 SGHNT, CDR2 YENEEA. The CDR3 DNA is TGTGCCAGCAGCCCATTCAGGACAGGGGGCGGACTCCCTGAAGCTTTCTTT. Encoded protein: CASSPFRTGGGLPEAFF. Together with reference TRBV11-3 and TRBJ1-1, the CDR3 gives the full variable domain: EAGVVQSPRYKIIEKKQPVAFWCNPISGHNTLYWYLQNLGQGPELLIRYENEEAVDDSQLPKDRFSAERLKGVDSTLKIQPAELGDSAVYLCASSPFRTGGGLPEAFFGQGTRLTVV.

The J gene is TRBJ2-4, the V gene TRBV5-1; a weak D match, TRBD2 (5 bases). CDR1 and CDR2 (germline): SGHRS, YFSETQ. Trimming took 0 bases from V and 7 from J, leaving 8 bases between them. This CDR3 has 13 residues. In DNA form, the CDR3 reads TGCGCCAGCAGCTTGGCGGGGTTTAACATTCAGTACTTC. As protein: CASSLAGFNIQYF.

The rearrangement uses TRBV7-2 and TRBJ2-4; 8 bases map to TRBD1. Germline assignment: CDR1 SGHTA and CDR2 FQGNSA. The CDR3 is 15 residues long. V lost 1 base and J lost 3; bases outside the gene matches: 2. The CDR3 spells CASSLGGTGKNIQYF. The CDR3 region has the DNA TGTGCCAGCAGCTTAGGGGGGACAGGCAAAAACATTCAGTACTTC.

This clone has just a few counts. This chain connects TRBV6-5 to TRBJ2-3; D remains unclear. V lost 6 bases and J 4 bases, leaving 11 bases between the germline ends. CDR1 is MNHEY, CDR2 SVGAGI, per germline. CDR3 length: 13 amino acids. The CDR3: CASSPEESDTQYF. For the CDR3, the DNA is TGTGCCAGCAGCCCCGAGGAGTCAGATACGCAGTATTTT.

The chain carries TRBV19 and TRBJ1-4; 8 positions agree with TRBD1. This CDR3 has 17 amino acids. Germline V gene lookup returns CDR1 LNHDA and CDR2 SQIVND (reference sequence). Germline trimming cut 4 bases from V and 1 base from J; bases unmatched to any gene: 8. The CDR3 DNA reads as TGTGCCAGTAGTAAGGGACAGGAAAGTCTAACTAATGAAAAACTGTTTTTT. It yields the protein CASSKGQESLTNEKLFF.

The rearrangement links TRBV7-3 to TRBJ2-6; D is undetermined. Trimming cost V 4 bases and J 0 bases, with 10 bases left between them. Germline CDR1 SGHTA, CDR2 FQGTGA. The CDR3 is 16 residues long. CDR3 loop: CASSSVIVSGANVLTF. As DNA, the CDR3 is TGTGCCAGCAGCTCCGTCATAGTCTCTGGGGCCAACGTCCTGACTTTC.

The chain is built from TRBV5-8 and TRBJ2-7; the match to TRBD2 covers 11 bases. The CDR3 spans 14 residues. Losses at the gene ends were 2 bases for V and 7 bases for J; bases not matched to a gene: 5. CDR1 is SGHTS and CDR2 is YDEGEE in the germline V gene. DNA for the CDR3: TGTGCCAGCAGCTTTCGAACTAGCGGGGGAGAGCAGTACTTC. Encoded protein: CASSFRTSGGEQYF.

The V gene is TRBV6-5, the J gene TRBJ2-1; 7 bases are a match to TRBD1. V lost 7 bases to trimming and J lost 9 bases; unmatched junction nucleotides: 9. CDR3 size: 13 residues. Germline CDR1 MNHEY, CDR2 SVGAGI. CDR3 protein: CASTKDRVGEQFF. CDR3 sequence (DNA): TGTGCCAGCACCAAAGACAGGGTCGGTGAGCAGTTCTTC.

This rearrangement joins TRBV7-8 to TRBJ2-5; TRBD2 is a possible D gene (7 bases). The CDR3 length is 17 residues. Germline V gene lookup returns CDR1 SGHVS and CDR2 FQNEAQ. The V and J ends lost 0 bases and 2 bases respectively, with 16 bases between them. The CDR3 DNA follows: TGTGCCAGCAGCTTAGCATGGGCGGGGAGGGGGCAAGAGACCCAGTACTTC. Protein: CASSLAWAGRGQETQYF.

The gene calls are TRBV9 and TRBJ2-3; TRBD2 matches at 11 bases. The germline gives CDR1 SGDLS, CDR2 YYNGEE. The V and J ends lost 3 bases and 3 bases, in that order; junction bases with no gene match: 6. There are 16 residues in the CDR3. The CDR3 DNA reads as TGTGCCAGCAGCGCACTAGCGGGGGTGGGGACAGATACGCAGTATTTT. Translation: CASSALAGVGTDTQYF.